One sample yielded the 4 T cell receptor beta chains listed below, sequenced in a study of preoperative IRX-2 immunotherapy in early breast cancer. Treatment noted: preoperative locoregional IRX-2 cytokine immunotherapy. Produced via immunoSEQ multiplex PCR; TCRdb's table is partial and in-frame only. The sample includes some 99,000 clones, about nine tenths seen only once; the top ten take roughly 2%. The sample consisted of tumor tissue, taken after IRX-2 immunotherapy. All receptors come from a human donor with breast cancer.

V usage is TRBV28 and J usage is TRBJ1-4; 9 nucleotides agree with TRBD1. V trimming: 5 bases; J trimming: 8 bases; junction bases outside the gene matches: 6. The germline V gene has CDR1 MDHEN and CDR2 SYDVKM. This CDR3 is 14 amino acids long. The CDR3 nucleotides read TGTGCCAGCAGTCTTACAGGGGGCTGGGAAAAACTGTTTTTT. Protein product: CASSLTGGWEKLFF.

This chain connects TRBV23-1 to TRBJ1-5; 7 bases are shared with TRBD1. TRBV23-1 falls under the ORF class, with uncertain function. CDR3 length: 13 amino acids. Trimming at V came to 6 bases and at J to 4 bases, leaving 3 bases not matched to a gene. The CDR3 DNA reads as TGCGCCAGCAGCTTGGGACAGAATCAGCCCCAGCATTTT. Amino acid sequence: CASSLGQNQPQHF.

As for this clone: A junction boundary mismatches the germline segment, possibly from a read error. The genes are TRBV7-2 and TRBJ2-7, with 7 bases identical to TRBD2. CDR3 size: 15 residues. Per the germline V gene, CDR1 is SGHTA and CDR2 is FQGNSA. This chain's CDR3 is CASSLAGRTPYEQYF. As DNA, the CDR3 is TGTGCCAGCAGTTTAGCGGGCAGGACCCCCTACGAGCAGTACTTC. The full variable domain, rest sourced from reference TRBV7-2 and TRBJ2-7, is GAGVSQSPSNKVTEKGKDVELRCDPISGHTALYWYRQSLGQGLEFLIYFQGNSAPDKSGLPSDRFSAERTGGSVSTLTIQRTQQEDSAVYLCASSLAGRTPYEQYFGPGTRLTVT.

The chain carries TRBV28 and TRBJ1-3, with 9 bases lining up with TRBD1. Trimming removed 6 bases from V and 7 bases from J; junction bases left unmatched: 10. The CDR3 runs 15 residues. Germline CDR1 MDHEN, CDR2 SYDVKM. CDR3 protein: CASSKNWDRENTIYF. CDR3 nucleotides: TGTGCCAGCAGCAAGAACTGGGACAGGGAGAACACCATATATTTT.